The T cell receptor (beta chain) described here comes from a study of OX40 agonist ivuxolimab in advanced cancers. On the study more broadly: Partial responses, seen in three patients, involved one hepatocellular carcinoma and two cutaneous melanomas. Study-wide results and limits: CD4+ and CD8+ blood T cells expanded clonally by week 6 at 0.1 to 3.0 mg/kg. Also present in some nonresponders was a low level of normalized T-cell clonal expansion.

Germline values: CDR1 MNHNS, CDR2 SASEGT. Trimming cost V 4 bases and J 14 bases; bases outside gene matches: 16. This CDR3 has 14 amino acids. Measured with immunoSEQ multiplex PCR; TCRdb has only the in-frame clones, and not every one. This table has about 20,000 clones, about 80% appearing once. By share of the sample, this clone is medium-sized. The antigen is undetermined. Exclusion applied to patients with autoimmune disease history or systemic immunosuppression. The specimen was CD4+ or CD8+ T cells sorted from blood, collected in a trial of the OX40 agonist ivuxolimab. This chain joins TRBV6-1 and TRBJ1-2, with 7 bases fitting TRBD1. The sequence came from an adult with an advanced solid tumor such as melanoma, head and neck, liver or kidney cancer. CDR3: CASSALTWEGQVTF. The CDR3 nucleotides read TGTGCCAGCAGTGCCCTTACGTGGGAAGGACAGGTGACCTTC.